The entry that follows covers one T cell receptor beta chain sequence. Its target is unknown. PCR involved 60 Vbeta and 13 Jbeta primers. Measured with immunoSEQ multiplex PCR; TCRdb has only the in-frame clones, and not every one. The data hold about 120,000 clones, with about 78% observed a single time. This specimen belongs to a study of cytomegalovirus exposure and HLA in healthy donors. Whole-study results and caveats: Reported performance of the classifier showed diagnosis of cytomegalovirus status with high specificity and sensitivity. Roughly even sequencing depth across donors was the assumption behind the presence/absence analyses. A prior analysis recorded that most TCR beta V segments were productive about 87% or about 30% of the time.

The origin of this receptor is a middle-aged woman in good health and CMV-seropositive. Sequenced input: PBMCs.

The CDR3 DNA is TGTGCCAGCAGCTTGGAGGGGGGACAGGTAGCCCAGTACTTC. Its translation is CASSLEGGQVAQYF. This chain uses TRBV5-4 with TRBJ2-5; 8 bases match TRBD1. This CDR3 has 14 residues. Germline V gives CDR1 SGHNT, CDR2 YYREEE (reference sequence). The junction had 7 bases not matched to a gene; V was cut back by 0 bases and J by 9 bases. Based on the CDR3 plus reference TRBV5-4 and TRBJ2-5, the full variable domain is ETGVTQSPTHLIKTRGQQVTLRCSSQSGHNTVSWYQQALGQGPQFIFQYYREEENGRGNFPPRFSGLQFPNYSSELNVNALELDDSALYLCASSLEGGQVAQYFGPGTRLLVL.